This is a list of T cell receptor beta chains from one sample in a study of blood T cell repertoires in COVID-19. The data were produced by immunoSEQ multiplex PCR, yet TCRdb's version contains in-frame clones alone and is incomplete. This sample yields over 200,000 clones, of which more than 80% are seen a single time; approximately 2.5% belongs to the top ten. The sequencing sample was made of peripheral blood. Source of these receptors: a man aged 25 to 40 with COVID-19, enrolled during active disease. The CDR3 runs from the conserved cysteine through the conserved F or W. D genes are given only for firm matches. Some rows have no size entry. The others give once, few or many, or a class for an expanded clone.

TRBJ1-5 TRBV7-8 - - TGTGCCAGCAGCTTAGCCAGGGATCTGTTCAGCAATCAGCCCCAGCATTTT CASSLARDLFSNQPQHF
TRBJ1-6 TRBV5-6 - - TGTGCCAGCAGCCGCGTTGGCTTCGGAAGGGGTTCACCCCTCCACTTT CASSRVGFGRGSPLHF
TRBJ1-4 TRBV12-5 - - TGTGCTAGTGGTTTGGTCCAGATTAATGAAAAACTGTTTTTT CASGLVQINEKLFF
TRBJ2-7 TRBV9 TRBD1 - TGTGCCAGCAGCCACCGCGTGGGGACAGGGAACCCTTTAGAGCAGTACTTC CASSHRVGTGNPLEQYF
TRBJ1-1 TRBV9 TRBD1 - TGTGCCAGCTCATCCGGGACAGGGTTTTTTGTGAACACTGAAGCTTTCTTT CASSSGTGFFVNTEAFF
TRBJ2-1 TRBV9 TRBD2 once TGTGCCAGCAGCGTAGGCGGGAGACAGTCCTACAATGAGCAGTTCTTC CASSVGGRQSYNEQFF
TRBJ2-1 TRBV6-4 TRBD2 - TGTGCCAGCAGTTCCGAGGAACTAGCGGAGCAGTTCTTC CASSSEELAEQFF
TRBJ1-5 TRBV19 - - TGTGCCAGTAGTATAGAAAGGGGGGGAAATCAGCCCCAGCATTTT CASSIERGGNQPQHF
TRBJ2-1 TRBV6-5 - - TGTGCCAGCAGACAGGAGAATGAGCAGTTCTTC CASRQENEQFF
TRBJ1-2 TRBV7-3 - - TGTGCCAGCAGCTTTCAGGGTAGTTCTGGCTACACCTTC CASSFQGSSGYTF
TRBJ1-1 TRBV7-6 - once TGTGCCAGCAGCCGGACCCGGGGGGCCTTGAACACTGAAGCTTTCTTT CASSRTRGALNTEAFF
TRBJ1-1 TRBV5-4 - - TGTGCCAGCAGCTTGGTCGCAGGTACTGAAGCTTTCTTT CASSLVAGTEAFF
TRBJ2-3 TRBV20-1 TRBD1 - TGCAGTGCTAGTAGTTTCAGGACAGGGGGTTTGGAGGATACGCAGTATTTT CSASSFRTGGLEDTQYF
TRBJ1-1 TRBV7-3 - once TGTGCCAGCAGAATAGACGGGTGGACTGAAGCTTTCTTT CASRIDGWTEAFF
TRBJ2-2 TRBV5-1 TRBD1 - TGCGCCAGCAGCTTGGCACAGGGGGCGTATAACACCGGGGAGCTGTTTTTT CASSLAQGAYNTGELFF
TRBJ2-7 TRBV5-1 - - TGCGCCAGCAGCTGGGGGGCCCTGCCAGGGGGGACCTCCTACGAGCAGTACTTC CASSWGALPGGTSYEQYF
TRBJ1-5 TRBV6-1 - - TGTGCCAGCAGTGCCGATAGGGGGTATCTGAGCAATCAGCCCCAGCATTTT CASSADRGYLSNQPQHF
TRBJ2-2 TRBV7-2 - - TGTGCCAGCAGCACCCGACAGGCTAACACTGGTGGGGAGCTGTTTTTT CASSTRQANTGGELFF
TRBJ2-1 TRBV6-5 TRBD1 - TGTGCCAGCAGTTACAGGGGACAGCACAATGAGCAGTTCTTC CASSYRGQHNEQFF
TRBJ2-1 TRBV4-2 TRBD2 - TGTGCCAGCAGCCAAGTGCAGGGACTAGCACCGGACAATGAGCAGTTCTTC CASSQVQGLAPDNEQFF
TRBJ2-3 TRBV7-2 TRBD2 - TGTGCCAGCAGCTTACTAGCGGGAGCAGATACGCAGTATTTT CASSLLAGADTQYF
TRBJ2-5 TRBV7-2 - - TGTGCCAGCAACCCATCAGGGGTAGCCGAGACCCAGTACTTC CASNPSGVAETQYF
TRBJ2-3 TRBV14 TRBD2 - TGTGCCAGCAGCCAACTAGCGGGGGGCACAGATACGCAGTATTTT CASSQLAGGTDTQYF
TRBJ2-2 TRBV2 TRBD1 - TGTGCCAGCACCCGACAGGGGGCTGGGACCGGGGAGCTGTTTTTT CASTRQGAGTGELFF